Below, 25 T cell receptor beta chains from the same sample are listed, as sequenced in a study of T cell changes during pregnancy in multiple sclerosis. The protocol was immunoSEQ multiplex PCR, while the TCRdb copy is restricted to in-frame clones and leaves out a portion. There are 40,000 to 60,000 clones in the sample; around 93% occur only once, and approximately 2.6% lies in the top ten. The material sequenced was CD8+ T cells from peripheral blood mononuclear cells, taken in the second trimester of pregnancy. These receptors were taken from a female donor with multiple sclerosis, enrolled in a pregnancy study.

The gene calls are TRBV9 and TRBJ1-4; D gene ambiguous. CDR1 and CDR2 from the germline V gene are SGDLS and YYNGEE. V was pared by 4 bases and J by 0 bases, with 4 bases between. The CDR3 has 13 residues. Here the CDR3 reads CASSPATNEKLFF. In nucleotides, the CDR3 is TGTGCCAGCAGCCCTGCAACTAATGAAAAACTGTTTTTT.

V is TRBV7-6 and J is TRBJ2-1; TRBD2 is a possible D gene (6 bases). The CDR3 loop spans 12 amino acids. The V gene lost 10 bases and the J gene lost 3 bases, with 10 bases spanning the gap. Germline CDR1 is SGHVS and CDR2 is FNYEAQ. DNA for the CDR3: TGTGCCACGGAGGGGCTCTACAATGAGCAGTTCTTC. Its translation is CATEGLYNEQFF.

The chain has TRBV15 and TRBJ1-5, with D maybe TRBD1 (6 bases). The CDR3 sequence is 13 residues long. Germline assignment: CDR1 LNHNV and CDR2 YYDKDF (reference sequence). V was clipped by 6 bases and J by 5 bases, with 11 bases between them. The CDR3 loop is CATRNKGDQPQHF. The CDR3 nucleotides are TGTGCCACCAGGAATAAGGGGGATCAGCCCCAGCATTTT.

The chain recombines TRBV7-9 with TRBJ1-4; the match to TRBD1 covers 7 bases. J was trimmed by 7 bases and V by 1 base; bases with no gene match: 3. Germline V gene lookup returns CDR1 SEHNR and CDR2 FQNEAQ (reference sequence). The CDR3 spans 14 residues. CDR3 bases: TGTGCCAGCAGCTTAGGAAGACAGGGTGAAAAACTGTTTTTT. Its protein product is CASSLGRQGEKLFF.

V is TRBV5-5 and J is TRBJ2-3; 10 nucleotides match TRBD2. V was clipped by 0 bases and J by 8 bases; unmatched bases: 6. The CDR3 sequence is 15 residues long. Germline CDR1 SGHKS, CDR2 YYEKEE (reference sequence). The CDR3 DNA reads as TGTGCCAGCAGCTTGGTAGCGGGGGGCCCCCGTACGCAGTATTTT. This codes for CASSLVAGGPRTQYF.

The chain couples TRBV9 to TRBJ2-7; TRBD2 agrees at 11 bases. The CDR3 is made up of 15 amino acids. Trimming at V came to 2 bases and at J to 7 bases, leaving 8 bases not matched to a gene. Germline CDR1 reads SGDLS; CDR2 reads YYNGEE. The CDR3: CASSVGSGGAGEQYF. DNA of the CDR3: TGTGCCAGCAGCGTTGGTAGCGGGGGGGCCGGGGAGCAGTACTTC.

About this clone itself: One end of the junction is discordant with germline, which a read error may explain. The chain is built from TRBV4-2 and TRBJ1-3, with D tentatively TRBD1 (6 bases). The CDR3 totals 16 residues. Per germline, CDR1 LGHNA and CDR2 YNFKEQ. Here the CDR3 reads CASTQETGYRGNTIYF. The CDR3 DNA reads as TGTGCCAGCACCCAAGAAACAGGGTATCGAGGAAACACCATATATTTT.

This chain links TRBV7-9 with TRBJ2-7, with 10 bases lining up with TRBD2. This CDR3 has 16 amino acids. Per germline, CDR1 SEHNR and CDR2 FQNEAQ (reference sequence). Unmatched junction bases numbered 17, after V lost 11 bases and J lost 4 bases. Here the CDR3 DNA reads TGTGCCTGTCGTCAAGGGGTTAGCGGGGGGCCATACGAGCAGTACTTC. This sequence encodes CACRQGVSGGPYEQYF.

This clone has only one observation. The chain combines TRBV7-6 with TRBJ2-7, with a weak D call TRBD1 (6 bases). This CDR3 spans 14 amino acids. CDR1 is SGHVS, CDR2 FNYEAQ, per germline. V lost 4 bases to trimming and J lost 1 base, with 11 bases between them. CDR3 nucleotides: TGTGCCAGCAGCTCTCAACAGGGATCCTACGAGCAGTACTTC. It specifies CASSSQQGSYEQYF.

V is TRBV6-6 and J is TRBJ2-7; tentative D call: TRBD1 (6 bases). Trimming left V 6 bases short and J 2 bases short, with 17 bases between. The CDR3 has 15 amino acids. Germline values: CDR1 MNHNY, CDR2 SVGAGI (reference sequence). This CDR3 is CASSKTTGETYEQYF. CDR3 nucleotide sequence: TGTGCCAGCAGCAAAACGACAGGAGAAACCTACGAGCAGTACTTC.

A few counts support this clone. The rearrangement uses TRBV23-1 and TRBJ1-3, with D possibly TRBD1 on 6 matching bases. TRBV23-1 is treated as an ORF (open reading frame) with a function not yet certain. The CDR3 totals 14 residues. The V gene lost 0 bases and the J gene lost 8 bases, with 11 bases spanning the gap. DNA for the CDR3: TGCGCCAGCAGTCAATCTGGGGGCTCGGACACCATATATTTT. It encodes CASSQSGGSDTIYF.

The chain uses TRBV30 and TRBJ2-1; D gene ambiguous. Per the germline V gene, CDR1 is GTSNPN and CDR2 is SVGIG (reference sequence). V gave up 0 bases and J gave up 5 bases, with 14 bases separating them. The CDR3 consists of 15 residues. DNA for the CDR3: TGTGCCTGGAGTGTAGAAGGCGGAATCAACAATGAGCAGTTCTTC. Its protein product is CAWSVEGGINNEQFF.

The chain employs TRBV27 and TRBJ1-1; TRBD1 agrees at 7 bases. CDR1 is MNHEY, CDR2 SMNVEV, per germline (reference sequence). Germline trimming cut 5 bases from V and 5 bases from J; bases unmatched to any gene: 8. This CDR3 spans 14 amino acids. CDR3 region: CASSELTTGTEAFF. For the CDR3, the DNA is TGTGCCAGCAGTGAGCTAACGACAGGGACTGAAGCTTTCTTT.

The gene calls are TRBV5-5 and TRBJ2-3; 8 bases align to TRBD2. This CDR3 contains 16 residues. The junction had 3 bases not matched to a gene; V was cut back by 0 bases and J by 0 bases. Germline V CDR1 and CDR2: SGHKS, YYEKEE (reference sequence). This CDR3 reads CASSLGGLGSTDTQYF. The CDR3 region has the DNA TGTGCCAGCAGCTTGGGGGGACTAGGTAGCACAGATACGCAGTATTTT.

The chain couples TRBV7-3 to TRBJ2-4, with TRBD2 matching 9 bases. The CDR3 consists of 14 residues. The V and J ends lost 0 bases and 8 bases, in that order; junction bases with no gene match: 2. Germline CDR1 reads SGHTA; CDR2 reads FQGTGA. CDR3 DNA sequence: TGTGCCAGCAGCTTAACCGGCGGGGGGGACATTCAGTACTTC. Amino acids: CASSLTGGGDIQYF.

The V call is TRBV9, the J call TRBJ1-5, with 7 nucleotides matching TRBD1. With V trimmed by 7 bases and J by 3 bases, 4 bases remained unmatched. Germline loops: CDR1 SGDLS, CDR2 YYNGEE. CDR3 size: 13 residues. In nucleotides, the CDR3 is TGTGCCAGCGGAGACAGGGACAATCAGCCCCAGCATTTT. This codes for CASGDRDNQPQHF.

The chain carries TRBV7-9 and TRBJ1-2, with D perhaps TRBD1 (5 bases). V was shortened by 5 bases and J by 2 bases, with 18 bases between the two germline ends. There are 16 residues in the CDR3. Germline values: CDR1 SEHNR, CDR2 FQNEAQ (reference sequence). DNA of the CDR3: TGTGCCAGCAGCCTCGAAGGGGCAGGGCCCAACTATGGCTACACCTTC. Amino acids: CASSLEGAGPNYGYTF.

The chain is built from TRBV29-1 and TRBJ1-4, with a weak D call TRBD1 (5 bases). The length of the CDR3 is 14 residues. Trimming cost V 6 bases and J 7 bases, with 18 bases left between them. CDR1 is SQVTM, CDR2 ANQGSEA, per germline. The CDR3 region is CSVGGDVLGEKLFF. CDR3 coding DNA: TGCAGCGTAGGAGGGGACGTGCTTGGTGAAAAACTGTTTTTT.

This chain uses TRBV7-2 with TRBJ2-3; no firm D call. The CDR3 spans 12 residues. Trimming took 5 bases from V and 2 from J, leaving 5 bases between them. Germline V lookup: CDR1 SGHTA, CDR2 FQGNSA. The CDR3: CASSPNTDTQYF. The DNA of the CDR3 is TGTGCCAGCAGCCCTAACACAGATACGCAGTATTTT.

CDR3 sequence (DNA): TGTGCCAGCAGTTTGGGCAGGGGTAGCGAGCAGTACTTC. Translation gives CASSLGRGSEQYF. This rearrangement joins TRBV27 to TRBJ2-7, with a weak D call TRBD1 (6 bases). Germline V gene lookup returns CDR1 MNHEY and CDR2 SMNVEV (reference sequence). This CDR3 is built from 13 residues. With 3 bases removed from V and 6 bases from J, the gap between germline ends came to 12 bases.

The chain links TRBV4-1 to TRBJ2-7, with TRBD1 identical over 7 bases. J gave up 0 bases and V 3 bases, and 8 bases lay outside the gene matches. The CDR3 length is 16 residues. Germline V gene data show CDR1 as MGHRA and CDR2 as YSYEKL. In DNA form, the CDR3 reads TGCGCCAGCAGCCATGAGGGGACAGCTAGCTCCTACGAGCAGTACTTC. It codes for CASSHEGTASSYEQYF.

CDR3: CASSLRQDNYEQYF. CDR3 nucleotide sequence: TGTGCCAGCAGCCTAAGACAGGACAACTACGAGCAGTACTTC. This chain joins TRBV5-5 and TRBJ2-7; a weak D match, TRBD1 (6 bases). V gave up 4 bases and J gave up 3 bases, with 14 bases separating them. CDR1 is SGHKS, CDR2 YYEKEE, per germline (reference sequence). The CDR3 has 14 amino acids.

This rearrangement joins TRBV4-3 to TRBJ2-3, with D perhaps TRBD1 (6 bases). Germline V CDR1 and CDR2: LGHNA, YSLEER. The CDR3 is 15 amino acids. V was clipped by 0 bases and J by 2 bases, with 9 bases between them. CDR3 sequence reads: CASSQETGLTDTQYF. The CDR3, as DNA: TGCGCCAGCAGCCAAGAAACAGGGCTCACAGATACGCAGTATTTT.

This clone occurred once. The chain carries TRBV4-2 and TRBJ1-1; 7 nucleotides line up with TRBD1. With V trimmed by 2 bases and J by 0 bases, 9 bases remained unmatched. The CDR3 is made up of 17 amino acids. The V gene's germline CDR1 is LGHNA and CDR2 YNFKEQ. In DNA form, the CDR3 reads TGTGCCAGCAGCCAATTAACAGGGACAGAAATGAACACTGAAGCTTTCTTT. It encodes CASSQLTGTEMNTEAFF.

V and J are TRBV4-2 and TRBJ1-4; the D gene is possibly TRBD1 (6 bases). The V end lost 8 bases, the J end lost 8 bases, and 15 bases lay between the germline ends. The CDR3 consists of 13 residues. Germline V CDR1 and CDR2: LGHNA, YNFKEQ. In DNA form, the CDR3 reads TGTGCCAGCCGATCAGGCGGGGGCGAAAAACTGTTTTTT. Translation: CASRSGGGEKLFF.